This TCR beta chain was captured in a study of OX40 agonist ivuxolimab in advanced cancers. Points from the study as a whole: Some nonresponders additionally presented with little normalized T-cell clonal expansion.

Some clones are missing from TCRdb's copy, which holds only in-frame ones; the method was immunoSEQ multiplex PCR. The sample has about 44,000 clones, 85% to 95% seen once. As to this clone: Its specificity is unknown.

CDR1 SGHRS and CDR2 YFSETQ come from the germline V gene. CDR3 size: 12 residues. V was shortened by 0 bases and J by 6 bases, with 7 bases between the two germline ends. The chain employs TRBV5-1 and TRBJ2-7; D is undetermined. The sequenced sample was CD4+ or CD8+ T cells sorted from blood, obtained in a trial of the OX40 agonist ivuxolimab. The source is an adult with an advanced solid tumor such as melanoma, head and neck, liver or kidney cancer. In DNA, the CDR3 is TGCGCCAGCAGCTTGGTAGGGTCCGAGCAGTACTTC. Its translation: CASSLVGSEQYF.